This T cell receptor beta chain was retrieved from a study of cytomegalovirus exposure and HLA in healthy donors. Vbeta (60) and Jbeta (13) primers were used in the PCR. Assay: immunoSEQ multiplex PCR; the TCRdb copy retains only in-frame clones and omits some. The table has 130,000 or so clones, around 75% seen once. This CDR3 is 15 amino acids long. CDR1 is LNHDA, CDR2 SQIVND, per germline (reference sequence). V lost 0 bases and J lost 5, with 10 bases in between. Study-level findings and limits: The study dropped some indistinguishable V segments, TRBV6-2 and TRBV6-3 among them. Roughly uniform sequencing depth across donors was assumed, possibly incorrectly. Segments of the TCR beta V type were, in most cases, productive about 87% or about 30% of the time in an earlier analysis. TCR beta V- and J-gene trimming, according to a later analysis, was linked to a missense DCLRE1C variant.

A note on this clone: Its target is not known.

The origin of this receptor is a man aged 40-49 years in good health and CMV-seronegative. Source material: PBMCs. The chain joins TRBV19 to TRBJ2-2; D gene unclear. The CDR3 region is CASSIDPLETGELFF. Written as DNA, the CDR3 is TGTGCCAGTAGTATAGATCCCCTAGAAACCGGGGAGCTGTTTTTT.